Listed here is a single T cell receptor (beta chain). The antigen it binds to is not known. Base qualities were left out, and no much larger clone turns up one base away. These data belong to a study of identifying expanded T cells in peripheral blood (dated by TCRdb to the late 2010s). Some background on the complete study: Separate aliquots of the same genomic DNA pool were sequenced to produce technical replicates, and four replicates were compared in pairs.

TCRbeta CDR3 regions were profiled by bias-controlled multiplex PCR amplification of genomic DNA with the immunoSEQ Assay. The authors' analysis ran thus. The absolute abundance of each unique TCRbeta CDR3 region was quantified after sequences were collapsed and filtered. Differential abundance was assessed using a binomial (Fisher-equivalent) model and a beta-binomial model in which time-dependent variance fitted from healthy donors was added. Clones with fewer than 5 combined templates were removed, and a clone was called differentially abundant if the clone's Benjamini-Hochberg FDR was below 0.01. Using the form v = (b*log(k)+a)^2, the beta-binomial variance was modeled as a function of the total template count across the two samples. Drawn from immuneACCESS, this table holds only the in-frame rearrangements with V and J called that TCRdb kept. Clones are partly lost; checked studies trace under half to an unresolved V gene and leave the rest unexplained. That table gives V, J and clone size, and the DNA gave D and trimming. Counted in this sample were around 95,000 clones; over 70% of them appeared once. Less than 7% of the sample goes to the ten largest clones.

During the collection period, no immune events, such as infections, were documented for the healthy donors. Healthy-donor blood repertoires served as a training cohort to calibrate time-dependent variance in a beta-binomial model of T-cell clone differential abundance. The training cohort was composed of approximately ten healthy donors, 3 female and 7 male. Donor ages ranged from about 25 to 70 years, with an average of roughly 46 years. Obtained from a commercial supplier, whole blood was collected from each healthy donor at three time points set around two weeks apart. Genomic DNA was extracted from unsorted whole blood for immunosequencing. The germline V gene specifies LGHNA as CDR1 and YSLEER as CDR2. The CDR3 spans 15 residues, from the cysteine through the phenylalanine. The DNA shown is the 45-base CDR3, in frame from base 1. Relative to germline, V is 4 bases shorter and J is 4 bases shorter, with 13 bases between their ends.

Study-wide conclusions, independent of this receptor: It was expected by the authors that biological variance in healthy repertoires might increase further over much longer intervals, such as months to years. The binomial model flagged 0.9 to 1.5 differentially abundant clones between technical replicates but 15 to 17 over around 2 weeks and 19 to 20 over about four weeks. For all healthy donors, the variance in clone template counts between approximately 2-week samples rose significantly as total template count increased. Across all healthy-donor time intervals, the beta-binomial model significantly cut both the number of clones called differentially abundant and the false-positive rate.

Material: blood. This TCR came from a person aged 18-70 years in good health. The chain couples TRBV4-3 to TRBJ2-2, with TRBD2 as a weak D call on 6 bases. This receptor has the CDR3 CASSLVLSGTGELFF. The nucleotide sequence reads TGCGCCAGCAGCCTGGTTCTTAGCGGCACCGGGGAGCTGTTTTTT.